This TCR beta chain emerged from a study of control samples from healthy donors and cancer patients (dated by TCRdb to 2020 to 2021). As for this clone: Its antigen is still unknown. The record has no base qualities; no much larger clone is one base away.

Receptors were amplified or captured by the immunoSEQ multiplex PCR assay. This immuneACCESS table, as held by TCRdb, lists in-frame sequences with V and J called but not all clones. Of the missing ones, under half trace to an unresolved V gene in checked studies; the others have no known cause. This sample gives approximately 92,000 clones in total; 93% of them show up just once. Of the sample, around 1.5% falls within the top ten clones. V and J lose 1 base and 4 bases, and a span of 4 bases separates them. Per the germline V gene, SGHDN is the CDR1 and FVKESK is the CDR2. Reading from cysteine to phenylalanine, the CDR3 counts 12 amino acids. The CDR3 DNA has 36 bases and is translated from base 1.

The chain is assembled from TRBV14 and TRBJ1-1; no confident D gene assignment can be made. Sample: blood. This TCR came from a woman under 40 in good health. The CDR3 here reads CASSQGSTEAFF. The nucleotide sequence reads TGTGCCAGCAGCCAAGGCAGCACTGAAGCTTTCTTT.